This TCR beta chain was identified in a study of cytomegalovirus exposure and HLA in healthy donors. Regarding this clone: As yet, its antigen is unknown.

Study results and limitations: Reportedly, HLA-A and HLA-B alleles of most subjects were accurately predicted from TCR beta. Follow-up analysis found HLA locus-dependent TCR association rates, highest for DRB1 and lowest for HLA-C. The records held CMV serostatus as the only immune exposure information.

The CDR3 is 15 residues long. V shed 4 bases and J 6 bases; nucleotides not matched to a gene: 6. Germline CDR1 reads MDHEN; CDR2 reads SYDVKM. PCR involved 60 Vbeta and 13 Jbeta primers. Profiled with immunoSEQ multiplex PCR; TCRdb holds only in-frame clones, not every one. The sample includes approximately 130,000 clones, approximately 80% seen only once; the top ten take under 1.5%. The genes are TRBV28 and TRBJ1-5; 10 bases agree with TRBD1. This TCR derives from a man in his fifties in good health and CMV-seronegative. Sample: PBMCs. CDR3 in DNA: TGTGCCAGCAGTTACCGGGACAGGGGTCTTCAGCCCCAGCATTTT. Translation gives CASSYRDRGLQPQHF.